These 19 T cell receptor beta chains share one sample of origin, sequenced in a study of cytomegalovirus exposure and HLA in healthy donors. Some clones are missing from TCRdb's copy, which holds only in-frame ones; the method was immunoSEQ multiplex PCR. The data contain some 90,000 clones, 95% to 98% of them singletons. The sample comprised PBMCs. The receptors originated from a man younger than 35 in good health and CMV-seronegative.

This sequence joins TRBV27 and TRBJ2-3; 9 bases line up with TRBD2. Germline loops: CDR1 MNHEY, CDR2 SMNVEV (reference sequence). Trimming took 1 base from V and 2 from J; bases not matched to a gene: 4. This CDR3 is 16 amino acids long. DNA of the CDR3: TGTGCCAGCAGTTTATACGGGACTAGCCCCACAGATACGCAGTATTTT. Protein product: CASSLYGTSPTDTQYF.

The J gene is TRBJ2-5, the V gene TRBV7-9, with D tentatively TRBD1 (5 bases). CDR1 is SEHNR and CDR2 is FQNEAQ in the germline V gene (reference sequence). The CDR3 has 13 residues. The ends were cut back, 2 bases at V and 9 bases at J, with 13 bases in the middle. CDR3 protein: CASSLLQEWAQYF. CDR3 in DNA: TGTGCCAGCAGCTTACTACAGGAGTGGGCCCAGTACTTC.

The chain is built from TRBV7-3 and TRBJ2-3; D unclear. The V gene's germline CDR1 is SGHTA and CDR2 FQGTGA. V lost 5 bases to trimming and J lost 1 base, with 7 bases between them. The CDR3 length is 13 residues. The CDR3 DNA follows: TGTGCCAGCAGCAATCAGGGCACAGATACGCAGTATTTT. Its protein product is CASSNQGTDTQYF. Combining the CDR3 with reference TRBV7-3 and TRBJ2-3 gives the whole variable domain GAGVSQTPSNKVTEKGKYVELRCDPISGHTALYWYRQSLGQGPEFLIYFQGTGAADDSGLPNDRFFAVRPEGSVSTLKIQRTERGDSAVYLCASSNQGTDTQYFGPGTRLTVL.

This clone showed up just once. The identical CDR3 is also encoded by other nucleotide sequences in the sample. The chain uses TRBV30 and TRBJ1-1, with 7 nucleotides matching TRBD1. J lost 2 bases, V lost 1 base, and 1 base had no gene match. Germline CDR1 GTSNPN, CDR2 SVGIG (reference sequence). The CDR3 runs 13 residues. The CDR3 sequence: CAWSGQGNTEAFF. The CDR3 nucleotides read TGTGCCTGGAGTGGACAGGGCAACACTGAAGCTTTCTTT.

The gene calls are TRBV11-3 and TRBJ2-5, with D possibly being TRBD1 (5 bases). The CDR3 loop spans 14 amino acids. Per germline, CDR1 SGHNT and CDR2 YENEEA. Deletions cut 7 bases from V and 5 bases from J, with 17 bases between. CDR3 sequence: CASMPNQGVETQYF. DNA for the CDR3: TGTGCCAGCATGCCCAACCAGGGTGTGGAGACCCAGTACTTC.

The V call is TRBV5-4, the J call TRBJ2-2, with 13 positions matching TRBD2. The CDR3 runs 16 residues. Germline lookup yields CDR1 SGHNT and CDR2 YYREEE (reference sequence). The V and J ends lost 4 bases and 6 bases, in that order; junction bases with no gene match: 6. The CDR3 nucleotides are TGTGCCAGCAGCGAAGGACTAGCGGGAGTTGCCGGGGAGCTGTTTTTT. This translates into CASSEGLAGVAGELFF.

This clone was detected once. The J gene is TRBJ2-1, the V gene TRBV18; 7 bases line up with TRBD2. The CDR3 is made up of 13 amino acids. Per the germline V gene, CDR1 is KGHSH and CDR2 is LQKENI. With 3 bases clipped from V and 9 bases from J, the junction kept 5 bases outside the gene matches. Here the CDR3 DNA reads TGTGCCAGCTCACCGATAGCGGGCGGTGAGCAGTTCTTC. It specifies CASSPIAGGEQFF. The full variable domain, with the rest looked up from reference TRBV18 and TRBJ2-1, is NAGVMQNPRHLVRRRGQEARLRCSPMKGHSHVYWYRQLPEEGLKFMVYLQKENIIDESGMPKERFSAEFPKEGPSILRIQQVVRGDSAAYFCASSPIAGGEQFFGPGTRLTVL.

In this sample, this clone turned up once. CDR3 residues: CASSPQGATADTQYF. The CDR3 region has the DNA TGTGCCAGCAGTCCACAGGGGGCTACGGCAGATACGCAGTATTTT. V is TRBV2 and J is TRBJ2-3; TRBD1 matches 9 bases. The junction had 7 bases not matched to a gene; V was cut back by 5 bases and J by 4 bases. This CDR3 comprises 15 residues. Germline-derived CDR1 and CDR2 are SNHLY and FYNNEI.

The CDR3 is CASTRTATHYEQYV. CDR3 DNA: TGTGCCAGCACCAGGACAGCTACCCACTACGAGCAGTACGTC. This chain links TRBV6-1 with TRBJ2-7; D is perhaps TRBD1 (6 bases). The germline V gene has CDR1 MNHNS and CDR2 SASEGT. The CDR3 is 14 amino acids. V lost 7 bases and J lost 3, with 16 bases in between.

The chain joins TRBV10-3 to TRBJ1-4; D is undetermined. V lost 4 bases and J lost 6, with 9 bases in between. Per germline, CDR1 ENHRY and CDR2 SYGVKD. The CDR3 consists of 13 residues. The CDR3 nucleotides read TGTGCCATCAGTGTTAGTACGGATGAAAAACTGTTTTTT. Encoded protein: CAISVSTDEKLFF.

This clone was counted only a few times. This chain connects TRBV2 to TRBJ2-7; D is unclear. The ends were cut back, 2 bases at V and 6 bases at J, with 8 bases in the middle. The CDR3 has 12 residues. Per germline, CDR1 SNHLY and CDR2 FYNNEI. This CDR3 is CASSEWAVEQYV. The CDR3 bases are TGTGCCAGCAGTGAATGGGCTGTCGAGCAGTACGTC.

The genes are TRBV9 and TRBJ2-7; 10 bases map to TRBD1. CDR1 is SGDLS and CDR2 is YYNGEE in the germline V gene. The CDR3 totals 17 residues. With 3 bases clipped from V and 5 bases from J, the junction kept 14 bases outside the gene matches. The CDR3 reads CASSDSSDRGRTDEQYF. As DNA, the CDR3 is TGTGCCAGCAGCGACAGCTCGGACAGGGGGAGAACAGACGAGCAGTACTTC.

The rearrangement links TRBV21-1 to TRBJ2-5; the table names TRBD1, a call not compared with the DNA. TRBV21-1 is a pseudogene. This CDR3 is 20 amino acids long. The CDR3 region has the DNA TGTGCCAGCAGCAAAGTCTCTTTTTGTAACCGGGACAGGGGACAAGAGACCCAGTACTTC. As protein: CASSKVSFCNRDRGQETQYF.

The rearrangement links TRBV12-5 to TRBJ1-5, with D possibly being TRBD1 (5 bases). V was shortened by 7 bases and J by 4 bases, with 20 bases between the two germline ends. CDR1 is LGHNT and CDR2 is FRNRAP in the germline V gene. CDR3 length: 16 amino acids. CDR3 in amino acids: CASALGWPGENQPQHF. The CDR3 bases are TGTGCTAGTGCCTTGGGGTGGCCGGGGGAGAATCAGCCCCAGCATTTT.

This clone appeared a single time. The chain links TRBV12-5 to TRBJ2-1; perhaps TRBD2 as D (6 bases). The germline V gene encodes CDR1 LGHNT and CDR2 FRNRAP. The V end was cut by 5 bases, the J end by 3 bases, with 17 bases between. CDR3 length equals 16 residues. The CDR3 DNA is TGTGCTAGTGGTCTCCCGAATAGCGGAGACTACAATGAGCAGTTCTTC. Protein sequence: CASGLPNSGDYNEQFF. The complete variable domain, with remaining parts taken from reference TRBV12-5 and TRBJ2-1, reads DARVTQTPRHKVTEMGQEVTMRCQPILGHNTVFWYRQTMMQGLELLAYFRNRAPLDDSGMPKDRFSAEMPDATLATLKIQPSEPRDSAVYFCASGLPNSGDYNEQFFGPGTRLTVL.

The genes are TRBV10-2 and TRBJ2-3; 10 positions agree with TRBD1. J gave up 3 bases and V 6 bases, and 0 bases lay outside the gene matches. Germline V lookup: CDR1 WSHSY, CDR2 SAAADI. CDR3 length: 13 residues. This CDR3 reads CASRGQGTDTQYF. CDR3 nucleotide sequence: TGCGCCAGCAGGGGACAGGGGACAGATACGCAGTATTTT.

The genes are TRBV6-1 and TRBJ2-7, with 7 bases that match TRBD1. Trimming at V came to 7 bases and at J to 2 bases, leaving 11 bases not matched to a gene. Germline CDR1 reads MNHNS; CDR2 reads SASEGT. The CDR3 loop spans 15 amino acids. The DNA of the CDR3 is TGTGCCAGCAATACCGGGACAGCCGCTCCCTACGAGCAGTACGTC. Translating it yields CASNTGTAAPYEQYV.

The chain combines TRBV23-1 with TRBJ2-5; 9 bases match TRBD2. TRBV23-1 is noted as an ORF with a role that remains uncertain. V shed 2 bases, J shed 5 bases, and the junction held 6 bases outside the gene matches. This CDR3 has 15 amino acids. CDR3 loop: CASSQRSGRHETQYF. The DNA of the CDR3 is TGCGCCAGCAGTCAAAGAAGCGGGAGGCATGAGACCCAGTACTTC.

V usage is TRBV29-1 and J usage is TRBJ1-1, with a possible D match to TRBD1 (6 bases). With 7 bases removed from V and 7 bases from J, the gap between germline ends came to 13 bases. CDR1 SQVTM and CDR2 ANQGSEA come from the germline V gene. The CDR3 extends over 11 amino acids. As DNA, the CDR3 is TGCAGCGGGAAGAGGGGGGGTGAAGCTTTCTTT. Encoded protein: CSGKRGGEAFF.